Sequencing of this TCR beta chain was carried out in a study of T cell clonotyping in hematopoietic cell transplantation. Regarding the study as a whole: At the given depth, recipient repertoires were over 95% de novo clonotypes.

The V gene's germline CDR1 is ENHRY and CDR2 SYGVKD. Trimming removed 0 bases from V and 3 bases from J, with 8 bases in between. This CDR3 comprises 14 residues. Blood collection times were about day -28 and days 30, 100, 180 posttransplant. Sequencing was performed with immunoSEQ multiplex PCR; in TCRdb, only in-frame clones are kept and a portion is missing. The top ten hold roughly 10% of the sample, which has some 29,000 clones, 80% to 95% seen once. On this clone itself: Its antigen is unidentified.

Sequenced here: PBMCs, sampled 100 days after allogeneic stem cell transplant. The source of this sequence is a female patient between 50 and 60 years old who had an allogeneic stem cell transplant from a related donor, so the T cells may come from the graft donor. Some clones in this sample may be carry-over from other donors' samples. The V call is TRBV10-3, the J call TRBJ2-5; tentative D call: TRBD1 (5 bases). Written as DNA, the CDR3 is TGTGCCATCAGTGAGTCTAGGGGAAAAGAGACCCAGTACTTC. It codes for CAISESRGKETQYF.